This entry concerns a single T cell receptor beta chain. Its antigen is currently unknown. Libraries were prepared by immunoSEQ multiplex PCR; TCRdb keeps only in-frame clonotypes and omits some of them. The sample carries just under 90,000 clones, over 75% recorded once. This entry comes from a study of T cell responses to AZD1222 COVID-19 vaccine. The V gene lost 4 bases and the J gene lost 8 bases, with 20 bases spanning the gap. The CDR3 is 15 residues long. The germline gives CDR1 SGHDN, CDR2 FVKESK. Findings of the study overall: Repertoires were collected only later (after the peak T cell response had occurred). Among AZD1222 vaccinees, only six were seropositive at baseline. Donors were chiefly white British, with a greater number of females, and clonal diversity was perhaps underestimated.

The V gene is TRBV14, the J gene TRBJ1-2; perhaps TRBD1 as D (6 bases). This specimen was peripheral blood, taken 28 days after the second AZD1222 dose. This receptor was taken from an adult who received the AZD1222 COVID-19 vaccine. Here the CDR3 DNA reads TGTGCCAGCAGCCCGGCTAGGACAGATAGGTGGGGCTACACCTTC. This gives the protein CASSPARTDRWGYTF.